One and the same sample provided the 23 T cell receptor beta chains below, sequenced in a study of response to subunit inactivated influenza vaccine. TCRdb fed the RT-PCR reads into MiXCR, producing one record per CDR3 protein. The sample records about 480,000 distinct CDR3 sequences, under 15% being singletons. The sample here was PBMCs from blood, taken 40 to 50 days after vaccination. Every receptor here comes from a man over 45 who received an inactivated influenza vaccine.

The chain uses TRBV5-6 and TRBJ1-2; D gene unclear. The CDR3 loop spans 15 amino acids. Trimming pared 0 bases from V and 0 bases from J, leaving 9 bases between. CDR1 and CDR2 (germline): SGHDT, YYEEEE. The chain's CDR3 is CASSLGRVSNYGYTF. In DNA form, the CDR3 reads TGTGCCAGCAGCTTGGGACGGGTGTCTAACTATGGCTACACCTTC.

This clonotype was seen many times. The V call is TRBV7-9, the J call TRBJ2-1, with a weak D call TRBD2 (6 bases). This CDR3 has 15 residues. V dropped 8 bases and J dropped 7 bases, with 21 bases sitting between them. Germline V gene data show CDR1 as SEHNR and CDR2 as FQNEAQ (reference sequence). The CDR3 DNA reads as TGTGCCAGCGGTAGCGGTTATTCGTCGTGGAATGAGCAGTTCTTC. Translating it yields CASGSGYSSWNEQFF.

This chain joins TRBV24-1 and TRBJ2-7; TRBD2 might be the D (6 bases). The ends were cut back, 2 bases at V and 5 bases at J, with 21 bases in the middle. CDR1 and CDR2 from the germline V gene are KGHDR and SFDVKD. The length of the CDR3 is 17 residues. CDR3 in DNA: TGTGCCACCAGTGATTCCTACGGGAGAGGAGGGATGGACGAGCAGTACTTC. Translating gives CATSDSYGRGGMDEQYF.

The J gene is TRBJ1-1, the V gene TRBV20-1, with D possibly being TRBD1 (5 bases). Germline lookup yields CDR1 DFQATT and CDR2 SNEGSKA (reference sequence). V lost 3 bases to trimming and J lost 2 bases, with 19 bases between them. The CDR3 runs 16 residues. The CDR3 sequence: CSARGRVYPKNTEAFF. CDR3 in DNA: TGCAGTGCTAGGGGCAGGGTGTACCCCAAAAACACTGAAGCTTTCTTT.

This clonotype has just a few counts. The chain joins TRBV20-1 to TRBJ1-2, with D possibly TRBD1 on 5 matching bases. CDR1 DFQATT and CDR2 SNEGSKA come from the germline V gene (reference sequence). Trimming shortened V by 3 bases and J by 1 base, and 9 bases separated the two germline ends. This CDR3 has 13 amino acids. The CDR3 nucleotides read TGCAGTGCTAGTCCAGGGATTAACTATGGCTACACCTTC. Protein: CSASPGINYGYTF.

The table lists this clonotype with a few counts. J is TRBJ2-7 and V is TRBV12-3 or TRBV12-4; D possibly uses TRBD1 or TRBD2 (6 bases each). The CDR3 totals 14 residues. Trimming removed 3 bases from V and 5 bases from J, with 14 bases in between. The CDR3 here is CASSLWGARDEQYF. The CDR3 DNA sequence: TGTGCCAGCAGTTTGTGGGGGGCGCGGGACGAGCAGTACTTC.

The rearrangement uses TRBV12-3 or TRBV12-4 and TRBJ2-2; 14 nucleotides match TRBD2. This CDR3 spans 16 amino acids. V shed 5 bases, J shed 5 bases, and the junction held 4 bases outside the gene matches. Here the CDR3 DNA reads TGTGCCAGCAGTCGACTAGCGGGGGGGCGAACCGGGGAGCTGTTTTTT. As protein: CASSRLAGGRTGELFF.

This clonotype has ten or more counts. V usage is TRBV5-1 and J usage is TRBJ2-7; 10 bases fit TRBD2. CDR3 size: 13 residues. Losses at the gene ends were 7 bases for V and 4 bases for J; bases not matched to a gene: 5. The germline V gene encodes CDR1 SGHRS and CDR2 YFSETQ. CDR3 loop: CASRGLAEYEQYF. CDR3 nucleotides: TGCGCCAGCCGCGGACTAGCGGAGTACGAGCAGTACTTC.

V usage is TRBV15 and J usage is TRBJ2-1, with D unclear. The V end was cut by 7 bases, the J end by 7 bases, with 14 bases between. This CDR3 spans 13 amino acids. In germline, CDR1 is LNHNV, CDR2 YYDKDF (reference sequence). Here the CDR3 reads CATTPLNGNEQFF. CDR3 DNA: TGTGCCACCACCCCCTTGAATGGGAATGAGCAGTTCTTC.

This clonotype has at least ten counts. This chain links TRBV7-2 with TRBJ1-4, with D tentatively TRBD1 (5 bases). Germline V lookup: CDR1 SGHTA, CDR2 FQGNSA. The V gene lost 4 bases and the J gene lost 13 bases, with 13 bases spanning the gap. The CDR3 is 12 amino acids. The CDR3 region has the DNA TGTGCCAGCAGCTCCTCTGGGGGTTTACTGTTTTTT. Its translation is CASSSSGGLLFF. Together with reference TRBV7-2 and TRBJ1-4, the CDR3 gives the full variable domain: GAGVSQSPSNKVTEKGKDVELRCDPISGHTALYWYRQSLGQGLEFLIYFQGNSAPDKSGLPSDRFSAERTGGSVSTLTIQRTQQEDSAVYLCASSSSGGLLFFGSGTQLSVL.

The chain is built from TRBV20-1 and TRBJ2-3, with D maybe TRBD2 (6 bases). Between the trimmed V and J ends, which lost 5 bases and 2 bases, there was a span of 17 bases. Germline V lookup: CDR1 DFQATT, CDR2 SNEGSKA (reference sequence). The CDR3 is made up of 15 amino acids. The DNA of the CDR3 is TGCAGTGCTTTAGCGGAGTGGATCTTCACAGATACGCAGTATTTT. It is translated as CSALAEWIFTDTQYF.

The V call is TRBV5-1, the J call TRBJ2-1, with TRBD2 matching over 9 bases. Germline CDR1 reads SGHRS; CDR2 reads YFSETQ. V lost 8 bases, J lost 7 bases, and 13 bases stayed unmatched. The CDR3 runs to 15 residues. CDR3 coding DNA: TGCGCCAGTGAGGCGGCTAGCGGGGCTCCGAATGAGCAGTTCTTC. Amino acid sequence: CASEAASGAPNEQFF.

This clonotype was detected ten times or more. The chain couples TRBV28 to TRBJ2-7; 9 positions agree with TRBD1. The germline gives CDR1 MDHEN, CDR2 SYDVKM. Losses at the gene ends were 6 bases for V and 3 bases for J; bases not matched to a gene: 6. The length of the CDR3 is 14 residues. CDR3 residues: CASRPTGQGYEQYF. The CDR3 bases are TGTGCCAGCAGACCCACGGGACAGGGCTACGAGCAGTACTTC.

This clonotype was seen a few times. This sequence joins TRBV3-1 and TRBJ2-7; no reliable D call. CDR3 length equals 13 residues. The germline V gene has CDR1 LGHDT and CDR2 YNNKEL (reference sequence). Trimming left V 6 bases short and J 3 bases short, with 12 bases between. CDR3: CASSRTVVYEQYF. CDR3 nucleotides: TGTGCCAGCAGTAGGACGGTAGTCTACGAGCAGTACTTC.

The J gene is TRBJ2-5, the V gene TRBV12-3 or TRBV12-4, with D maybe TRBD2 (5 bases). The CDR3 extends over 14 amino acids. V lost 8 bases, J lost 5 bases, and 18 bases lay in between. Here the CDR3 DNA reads TGTGCCAGCCTAGCCGGGGTGCCGTCGGAGACCCAGTACTTC. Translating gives CASLAGVPSETQYF.

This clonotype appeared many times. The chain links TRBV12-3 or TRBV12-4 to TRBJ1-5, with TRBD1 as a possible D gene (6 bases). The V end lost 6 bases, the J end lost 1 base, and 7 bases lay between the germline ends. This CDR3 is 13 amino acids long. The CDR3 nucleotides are TGTGCCAGCAGACAGGGAAGCAATCAGCCCCAGCATTTT. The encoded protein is CASRQGSNQPQHF.

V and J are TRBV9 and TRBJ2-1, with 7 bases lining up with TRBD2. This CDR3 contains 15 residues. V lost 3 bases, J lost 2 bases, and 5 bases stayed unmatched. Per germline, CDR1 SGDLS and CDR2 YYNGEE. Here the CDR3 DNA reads TGTGCCAGCAGCGCCTTCACTAGCGCCTACAATGAGCAGTTCTTC. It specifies CASSAFTSAYNEQFF. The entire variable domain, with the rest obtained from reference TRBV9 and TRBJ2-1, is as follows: DSGVTQTPKHLITATGQRVTLRCSPRSGDLSVYWYQQSLDQGLQFLIQYYNGEERAKGNILERFSAQQFPDLHSELNLSSLELGDSALYFCASSAFTSAYNEQFFGPGTRLTVL.

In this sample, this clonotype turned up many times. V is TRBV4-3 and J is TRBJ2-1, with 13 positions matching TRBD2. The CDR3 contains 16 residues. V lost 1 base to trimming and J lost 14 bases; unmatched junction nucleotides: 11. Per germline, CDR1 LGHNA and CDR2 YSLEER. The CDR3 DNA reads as TGCGCCAGCAGCCAAGGACCAGGACTAGCGGGAGTTCGGAAGTTCTTC. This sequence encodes CASSQGPGLAGVRKFF.

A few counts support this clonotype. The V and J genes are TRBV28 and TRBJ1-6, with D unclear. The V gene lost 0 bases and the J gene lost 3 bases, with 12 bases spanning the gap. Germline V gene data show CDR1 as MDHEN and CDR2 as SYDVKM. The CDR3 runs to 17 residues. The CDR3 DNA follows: TGTGCCAGCAGTTTATGGTTTGGGCAGAACTATAATTCACCCCTCCACTTT. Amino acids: CASSLWFGQNYNSPLHF. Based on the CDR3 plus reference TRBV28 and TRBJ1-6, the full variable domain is DVKVTQSSRYLVKRTGEKVFLECVQDMDHENMFWYRQDPGLGLRLIYFSYDVKMKEKGDIPEGYSVSREKKERFSLILESASTNQTSMYLCASSLWFGQNYNSPLHFGNGTRLTVT.

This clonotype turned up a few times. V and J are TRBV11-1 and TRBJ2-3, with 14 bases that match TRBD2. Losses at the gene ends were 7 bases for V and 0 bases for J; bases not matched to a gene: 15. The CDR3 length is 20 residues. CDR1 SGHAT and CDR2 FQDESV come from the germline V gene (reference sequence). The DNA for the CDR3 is TGTGCCAGCACCCCGCGTGCGAGACTAGCGGGAGGGCTTAGCACAGATACGCAGTATTTT. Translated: CASTPRARLAGGLSTDTQYF.

CDR3 coding DNA: TGTGCCAGCAGGACAATCTCCGGGACCCGGCCCTACGAGCAGTACTTC. This translates into CASRTISGTRPYEQYF. This chain connects TRBV6-2 or TRBV6-3 to TRBJ2-7, with D possibly being TRBD1 or TRBD2 (5 bases each). Trimming shortened V by 6 bases and J by 2 bases, and 20 bases separated the two germline ends. The CDR3 spans 16 residues. Germline V gives CDR1 MNHEY, CDR2 SVGEGT.

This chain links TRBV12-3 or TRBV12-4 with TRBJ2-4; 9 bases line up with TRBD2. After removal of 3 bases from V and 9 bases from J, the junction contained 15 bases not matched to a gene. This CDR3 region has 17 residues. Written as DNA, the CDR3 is TGTGCCAGCAGTTTCCGGGGCGGGAGGGCCATAGACCGCATTCAGTACTTC. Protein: CASSFRGGRAIDRIQYF.

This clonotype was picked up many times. DNA for the CDR3: TGCGCCAGCAGCTTAACCGGGACAGGGGGGAACACTGAAGCTTTCTTT. The encoded protein is CASSLTGTGGNTEAFF. The chain has TRBV5-1 and TRBJ1-1; 11 positions match TRBD1. The V segment lost 2 bases and the J segment 1 base; nucleotides outside the gene matches: 4. In germline, CDR1 is SGHRS, CDR2 YFSETQ. CDR3 size: 16 residues.